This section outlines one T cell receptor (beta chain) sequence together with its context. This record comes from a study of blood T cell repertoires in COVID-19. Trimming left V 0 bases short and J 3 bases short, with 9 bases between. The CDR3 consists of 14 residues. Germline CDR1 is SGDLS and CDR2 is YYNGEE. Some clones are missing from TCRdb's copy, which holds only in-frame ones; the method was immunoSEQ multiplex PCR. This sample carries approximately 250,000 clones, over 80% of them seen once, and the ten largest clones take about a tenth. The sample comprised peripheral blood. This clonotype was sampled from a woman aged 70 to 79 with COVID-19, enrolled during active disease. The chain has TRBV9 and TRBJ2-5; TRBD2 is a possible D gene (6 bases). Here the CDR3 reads CASSVGVAEETQYF. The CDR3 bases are TGTGCCAGCAGCGTAGGGGTAGCGGAAGAGACCCAGTACTTC.